These 2 T cell receptor beta chains share one sample of origin, sequenced in a study of identical twins. MiXCR, applied by TCRdb to the 5' RACE reads, yields one record per CDR3 protein. The table has 1.5 million to 2 million distinct CDR3 sequences, 25% to 35% seen once. The sequenced material came from cord blood. The receptors originated from a newborn girl in good health.

This clonotype occurred a few times. The chain employs TRBV4-2 and TRBJ2-3; 7 nucleotides align to TRBD2. The germline gives CDR1 LGHNA, CDR2 YNFKEQ. This CDR3 is built from 18 residues. Trimming took 1 base from V and 4 from J; bases not matched to a gene: 14. CDR3 sequence: CASSQGLIASGSADTQYF. CDR3 nucleotides: TGTGCCAGCAGCCAAGGACTAATAGCTAGCGGAAGCGCAGATACGCAGTATTTT.

This clonotype was seen more than once but under ten times. The chain uses TRBV3-1 and TRBJ2-7; no definite D call. There are 14 residues in the CDR3. The V end was cut by 2 bases, the J end by 8 bases, with 16 bases between. Germline values: CDR1 LGHDT, CDR2 YNNKEL (reference sequence). CDR3 sequence reads: CASSQYETRNQQYF. In DNA form, the CDR3 reads TGTGCCAGCAGCCAATACGAAACTCGGAACCAGCAGTACTTC.